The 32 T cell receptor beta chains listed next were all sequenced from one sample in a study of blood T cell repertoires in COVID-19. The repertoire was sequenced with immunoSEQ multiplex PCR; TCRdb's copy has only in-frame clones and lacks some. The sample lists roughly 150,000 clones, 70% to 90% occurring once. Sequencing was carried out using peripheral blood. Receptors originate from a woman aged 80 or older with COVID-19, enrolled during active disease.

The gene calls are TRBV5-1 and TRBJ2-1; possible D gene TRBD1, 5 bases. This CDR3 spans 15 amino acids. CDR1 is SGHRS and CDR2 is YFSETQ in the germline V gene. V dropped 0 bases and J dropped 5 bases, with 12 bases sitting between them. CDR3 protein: CASSLVRVRDNEQFF. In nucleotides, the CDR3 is TGCGCCAGCAGCTTGGTCAGGGTTCGAGACAATGAGCAGTTCTTC.

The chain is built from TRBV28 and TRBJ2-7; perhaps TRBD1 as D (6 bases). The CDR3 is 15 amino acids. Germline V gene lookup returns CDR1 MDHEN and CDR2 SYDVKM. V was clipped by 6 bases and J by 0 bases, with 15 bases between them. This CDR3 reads CASSLQGLSSYEQYF. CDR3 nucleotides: TGTGCCAGCAGCTTACAGGGCCTTAGCTCCTACGAGCAGTACTTC. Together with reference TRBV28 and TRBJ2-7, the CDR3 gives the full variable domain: DVKVTQSSRYLVKRTGEKVFLECVQDMDHENMFWYRQDPGLGLRLIYFSYDVKMKEKGDIPEGYSVSREKKERFSLILESASTNQTSMYLCASSLQGLSSYEQYFGPGTRLTVT.

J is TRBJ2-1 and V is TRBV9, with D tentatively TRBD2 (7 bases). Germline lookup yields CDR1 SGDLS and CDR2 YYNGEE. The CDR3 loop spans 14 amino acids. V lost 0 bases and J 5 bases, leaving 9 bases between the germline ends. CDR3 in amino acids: CASSVGRGHNEQFF. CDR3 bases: TGTGCCAGCAGCGTAGGGCGGGGGCACAATGAGCAGTTCTTC.

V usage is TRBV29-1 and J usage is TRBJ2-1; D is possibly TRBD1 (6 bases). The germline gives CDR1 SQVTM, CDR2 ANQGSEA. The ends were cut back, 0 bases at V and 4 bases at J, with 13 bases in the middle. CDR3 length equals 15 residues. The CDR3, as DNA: TGCAGCGTTGAAGATAGGAGGACAGCTTACAATGAGCAGTTCTTC. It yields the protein CSVEDRRTAYNEQFF.

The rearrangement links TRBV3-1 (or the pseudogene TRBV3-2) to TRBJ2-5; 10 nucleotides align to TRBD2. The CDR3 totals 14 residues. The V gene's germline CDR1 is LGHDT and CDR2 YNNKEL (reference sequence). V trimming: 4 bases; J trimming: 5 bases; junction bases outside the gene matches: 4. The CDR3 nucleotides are TGTGCCAGCAGCCCTAGCGGGAGAAGGGAGACCCAGTACTTC. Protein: CASSPSGRRETQYF.

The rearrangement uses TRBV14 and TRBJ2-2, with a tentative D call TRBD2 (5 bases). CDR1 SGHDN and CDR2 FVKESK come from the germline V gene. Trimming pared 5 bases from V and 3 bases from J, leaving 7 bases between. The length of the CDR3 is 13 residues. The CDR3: CASSEGYTGELFF. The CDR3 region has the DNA TGTGCCAGCAGCGAGGGTTACACCGGGGAGCTGTTTTTT.

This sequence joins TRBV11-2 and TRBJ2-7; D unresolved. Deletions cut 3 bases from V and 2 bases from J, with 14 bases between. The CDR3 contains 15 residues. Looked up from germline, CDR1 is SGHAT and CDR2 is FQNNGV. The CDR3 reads CASSFSRGRTYEQYF. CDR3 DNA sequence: TGTGCCAGCAGCTTCTCACGTGGCCGAACCTACGAGCAGTACTTC. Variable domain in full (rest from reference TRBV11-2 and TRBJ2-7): EAGVAQSPRYKIIEKRQSVAFWCNPISGHATLYWYQQILGQGPKLLIQFQNNGVVDDSQLPKDRFSAERLKGVDSTLKIQPAKLEDSAVYLCASSFSRGRTYEQYFGPGTRLTVT.

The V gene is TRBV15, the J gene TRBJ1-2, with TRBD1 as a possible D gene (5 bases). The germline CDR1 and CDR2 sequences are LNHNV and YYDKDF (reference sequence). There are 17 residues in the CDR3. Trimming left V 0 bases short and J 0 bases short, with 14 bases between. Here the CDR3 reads CATSRDPGLRANYGYTF. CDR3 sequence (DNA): TGTGCCACCAGCAGAGATCCGGGACTCCGAGCTAACTATGGCTACACCTTC.

The DNA for the CDR3 is TGTGCCAGCAGCCTTGCGGGACTAGATCGGACAGATACGCAGTATTTT. Residues: CASSLAGLDRTDTQYF. The chain carries TRBV3-1 (or the pseudogene TRBV3-2) and TRBJ2-3; 8 positions match TRBD2. Germline CDR1 reads LGHDT; CDR2 reads YNNKEL (reference sequence). The length of the CDR3 is 16 residues. The V segment lost 4 bases and the J segment 3 bases; nucleotides outside the gene matches: 9.

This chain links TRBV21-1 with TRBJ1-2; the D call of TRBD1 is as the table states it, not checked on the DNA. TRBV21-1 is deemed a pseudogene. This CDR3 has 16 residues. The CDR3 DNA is TGTGCCAGCAGCGCCCGAGGGGGAAAGACCTCCGTTGGCTACACCTTC. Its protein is CASSARGGKTSVGYTF.

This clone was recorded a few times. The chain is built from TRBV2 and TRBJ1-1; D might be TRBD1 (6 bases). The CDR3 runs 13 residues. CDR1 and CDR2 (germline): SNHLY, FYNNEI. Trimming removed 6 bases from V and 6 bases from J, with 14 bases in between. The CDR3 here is CASRGTRTAEAFF. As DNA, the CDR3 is TGTGCCAGCAGGGGGACACGCACCGCTGAAGCTTTCTTT.

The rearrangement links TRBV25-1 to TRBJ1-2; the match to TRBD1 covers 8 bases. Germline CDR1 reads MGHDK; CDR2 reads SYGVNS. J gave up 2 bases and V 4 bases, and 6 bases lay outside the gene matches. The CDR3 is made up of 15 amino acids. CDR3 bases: TGTGCCAGCAGTGTTAGCAGGGGGCGAAACTATGGCTACACCTTC. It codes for CASSVSRGRNYGYTF.

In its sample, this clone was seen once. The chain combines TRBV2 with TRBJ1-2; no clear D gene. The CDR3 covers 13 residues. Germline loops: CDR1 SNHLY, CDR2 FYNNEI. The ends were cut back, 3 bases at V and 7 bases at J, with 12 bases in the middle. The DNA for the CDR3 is TGTGCCAGCAGTGACGGGGTCCTGGGTGGCTACACCTTC. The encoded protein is CASSDGVLGGYTF.

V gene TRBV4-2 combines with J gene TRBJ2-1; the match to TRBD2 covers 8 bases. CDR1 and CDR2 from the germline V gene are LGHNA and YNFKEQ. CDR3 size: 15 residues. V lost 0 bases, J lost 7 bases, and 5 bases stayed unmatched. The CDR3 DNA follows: TGTGCCAGCAGCCAAGATTTGCGGGGGGAAAATGAGCAGTTCTTC. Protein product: CASSQDLRGENEQFF.

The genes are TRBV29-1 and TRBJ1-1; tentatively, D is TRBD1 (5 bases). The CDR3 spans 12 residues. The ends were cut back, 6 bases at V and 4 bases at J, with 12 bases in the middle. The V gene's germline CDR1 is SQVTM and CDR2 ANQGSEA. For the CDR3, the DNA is TGCAGCGTGGCTTGGGGGGGCACTGAAGCTTTCTTT. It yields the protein CSVAWGGTEAFF.

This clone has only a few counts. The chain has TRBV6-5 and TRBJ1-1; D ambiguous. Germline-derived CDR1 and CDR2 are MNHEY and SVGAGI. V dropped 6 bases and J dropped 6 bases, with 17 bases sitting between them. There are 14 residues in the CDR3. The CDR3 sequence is CASRSPHAYSEAFF. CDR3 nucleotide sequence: TGTGCCAGCAGATCCCCTCACGCGTACTCTGAAGCTTTCTTT.

The chain's CDR3 is CASSQRQGPYNSPLHF. The CDR3 DNA sequence: TGCGCCAGCAGCCAGCGTCAGGGCCCCTATAATTCACCCCTCCACTTT. The genes are TRBV4-1 and TRBJ1-6; weak D call: TRBD1 (5 bases). Germline-derived CDR1 and CDR2 are MGHRA and YSYEKL. CDR3 size: 16 residues. V lost 3 bases to trimming and J lost 2 bases, with 11 bases between them.

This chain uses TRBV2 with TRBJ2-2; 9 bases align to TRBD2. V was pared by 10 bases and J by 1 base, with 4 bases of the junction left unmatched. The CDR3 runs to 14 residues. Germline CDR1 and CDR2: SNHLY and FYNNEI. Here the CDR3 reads CATTSGLNTGELFF. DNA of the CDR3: TGTGCCACCACTAGCGGGCTGAACACCGGGGAGCTGTTTTTT.

The DNA for the CDR3 is TGTGCCAGCAGTTACTACAGAGATGGCTACACCTTC. It is translated as CASSYYRDGYTF. V gene TRBV6-2 or TRBV6-3 combines with J gene TRBJ1-2; D remains unclear. The CDR3 consists of 12 residues. Germline CDR1 reads MNHEY; CDR2 reads SVGEGT. V lost 1 base, J lost 6 bases, and 6 bases lay in between.

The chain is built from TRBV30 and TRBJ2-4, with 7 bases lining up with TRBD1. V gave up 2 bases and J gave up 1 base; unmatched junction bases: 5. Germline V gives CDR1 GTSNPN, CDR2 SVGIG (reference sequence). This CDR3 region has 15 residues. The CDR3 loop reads CAWSRQGRAKNIQYF. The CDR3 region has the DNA TGTGCCTGGAGTCGACAGGGCCGGGCCAAAAACATTCAGTACTTC.

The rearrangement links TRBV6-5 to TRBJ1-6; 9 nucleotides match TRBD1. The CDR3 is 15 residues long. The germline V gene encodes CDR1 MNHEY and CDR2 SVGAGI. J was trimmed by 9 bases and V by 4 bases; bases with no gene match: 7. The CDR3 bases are TGTGCCAGCAGTTCAGGGACAGGGTACGGTTCACCCCTCCACTTT. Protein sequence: CASSSGTGYGSPLHF.

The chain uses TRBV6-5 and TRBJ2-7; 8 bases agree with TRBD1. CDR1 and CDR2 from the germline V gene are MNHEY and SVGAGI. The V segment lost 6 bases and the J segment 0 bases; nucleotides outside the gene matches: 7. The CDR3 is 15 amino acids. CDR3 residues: CASRDRALPSYEQYF. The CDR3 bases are TGTGCCAGCAGGGACAGGGCCCTCCCCTCCTACGAGCAGTACTTC.

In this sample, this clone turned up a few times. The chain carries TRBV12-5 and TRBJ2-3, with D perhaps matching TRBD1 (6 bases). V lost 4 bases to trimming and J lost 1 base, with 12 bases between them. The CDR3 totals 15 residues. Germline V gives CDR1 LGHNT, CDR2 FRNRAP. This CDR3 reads CASGSTGFGTDTQYF. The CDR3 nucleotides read TGTGCTAGTGGTTCCACAGGGTTTGGCACAGATACGCAGTATTTT.

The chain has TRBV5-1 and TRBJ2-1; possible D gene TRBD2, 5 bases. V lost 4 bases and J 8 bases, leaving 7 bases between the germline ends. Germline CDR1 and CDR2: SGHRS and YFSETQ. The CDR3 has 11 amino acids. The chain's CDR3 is CASSEADEQFF. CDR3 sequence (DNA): TGCGCCAGCAGCGAAGCGGATGAGCAGTTCTTC.

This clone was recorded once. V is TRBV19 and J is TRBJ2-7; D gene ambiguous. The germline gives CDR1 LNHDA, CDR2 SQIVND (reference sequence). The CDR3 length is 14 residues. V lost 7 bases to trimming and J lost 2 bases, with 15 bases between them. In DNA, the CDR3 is TGTGCCAGTAACTCTGGGCTATGGGCCTACGAGCAGTACTTC. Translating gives CASNSGLWAYEQYF.

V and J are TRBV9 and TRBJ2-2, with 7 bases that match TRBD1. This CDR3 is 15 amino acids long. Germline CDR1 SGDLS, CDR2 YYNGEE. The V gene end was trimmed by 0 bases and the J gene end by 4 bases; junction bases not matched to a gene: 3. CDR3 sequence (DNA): TGTGCCAGCAGCGTAGTAACAGGGGCCACCGGGGAGCTGTTTTTT. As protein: CASSVVTGATGELFF.

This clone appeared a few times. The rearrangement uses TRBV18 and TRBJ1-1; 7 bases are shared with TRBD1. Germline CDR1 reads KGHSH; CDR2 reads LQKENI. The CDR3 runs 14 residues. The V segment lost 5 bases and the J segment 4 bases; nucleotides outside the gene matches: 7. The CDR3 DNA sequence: TGTGCCAGCTCAGGGGAACCAGGGGGCACTGAAGCTTTCTTT. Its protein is CASSGEPGGTEAFF.

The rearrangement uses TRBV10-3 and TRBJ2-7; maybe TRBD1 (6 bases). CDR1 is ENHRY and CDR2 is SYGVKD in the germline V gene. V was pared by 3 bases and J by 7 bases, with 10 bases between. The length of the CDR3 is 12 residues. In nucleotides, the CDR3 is TGTGCCATCAGTGAAGGGGGAAGGGAGCAGTACTTC. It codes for CAISEGGREQYF.

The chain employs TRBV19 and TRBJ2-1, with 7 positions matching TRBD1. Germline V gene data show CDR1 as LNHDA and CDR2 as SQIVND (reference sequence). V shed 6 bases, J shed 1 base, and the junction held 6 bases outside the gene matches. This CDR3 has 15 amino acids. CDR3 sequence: CASRTDRTSYNEQFF. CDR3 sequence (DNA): TGTGCCAGTAGAACGGACAGGACTTCCTACAATGAGCAGTTCTTC.

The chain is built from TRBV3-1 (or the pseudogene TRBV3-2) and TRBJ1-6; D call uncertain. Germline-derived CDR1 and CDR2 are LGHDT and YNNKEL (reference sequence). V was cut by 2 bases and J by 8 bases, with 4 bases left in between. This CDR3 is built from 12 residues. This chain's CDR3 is CASSQRDSPLHF. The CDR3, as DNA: TGTGCCAGCAGCCAACGGGATTCACCCCTCCACTTT.

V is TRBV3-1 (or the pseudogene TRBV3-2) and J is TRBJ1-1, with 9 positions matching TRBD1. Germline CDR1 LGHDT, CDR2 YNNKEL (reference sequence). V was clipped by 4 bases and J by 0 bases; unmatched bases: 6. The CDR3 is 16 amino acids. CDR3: CASSPYRGRVNTEAFF. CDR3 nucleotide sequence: TGTGCCAGCAGCCCATACAGGGGGCGGGTGAACACTGAAGCTTTCTTT.

The CDR3 loop is CASSKRWTKGPSENNEQFF. CDR3 sequence (DNA): TGTGCCAGCAGCAAACGGTGGACAAAAGGGCCGTCGGAAAACAATGAGCAGTTCTTC. The chain combines TRBV21-1 with TRBJ2-1; TRBD1, the table's D call, was not compared with the DNA. TRBV21-1 is a known pseudogene. The CDR3 spans 19 residues.